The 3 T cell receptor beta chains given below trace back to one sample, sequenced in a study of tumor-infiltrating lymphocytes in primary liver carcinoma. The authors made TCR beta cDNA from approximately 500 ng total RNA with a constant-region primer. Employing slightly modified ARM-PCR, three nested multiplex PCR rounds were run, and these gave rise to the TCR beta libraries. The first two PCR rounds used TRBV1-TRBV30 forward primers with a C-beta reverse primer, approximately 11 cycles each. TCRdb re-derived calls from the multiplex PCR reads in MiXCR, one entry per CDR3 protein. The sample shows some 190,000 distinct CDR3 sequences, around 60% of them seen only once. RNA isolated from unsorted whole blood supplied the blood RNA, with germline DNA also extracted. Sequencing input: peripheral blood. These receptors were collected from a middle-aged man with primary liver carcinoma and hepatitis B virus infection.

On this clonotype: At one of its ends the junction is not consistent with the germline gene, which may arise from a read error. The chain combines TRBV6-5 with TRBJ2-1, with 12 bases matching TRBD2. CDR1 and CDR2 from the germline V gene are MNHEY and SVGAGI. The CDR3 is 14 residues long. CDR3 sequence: CASALAGGNNGQFF. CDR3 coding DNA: TGTGCCAGCGCGCTAGCGGGAGGGAACAATGGGCAGTTCTTC.

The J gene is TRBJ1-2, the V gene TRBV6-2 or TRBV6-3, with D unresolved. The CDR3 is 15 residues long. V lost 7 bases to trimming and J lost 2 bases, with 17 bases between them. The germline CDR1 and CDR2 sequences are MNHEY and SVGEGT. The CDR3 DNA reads TGTGCCAGCAATCCGACCGCCTGGGGAAACTATGGCTACACCTTC. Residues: CASNPTAWGNYGYTF.

CDR3 in amino acids: CASSLYGSGVETQYF. The CDR3 DNA reads as TGTGCCAGCAGTTTATACGGTAGCGGTGTAGAGACCCAGTACTTC. The chain recombines TRBV28 with TRBJ2-5, with D possibly TRBD2 on 6 matching bases. The CDR3 runs 15 residues. V lost 1 base and J 4 bases, leaving 13 bases between the germline ends. Germline V gene sequence: CDR1 MDHEN, CDR2 SYDVKM.